These 26 T cell receptor beta chains share one sample of origin, sequenced in a study of cytomegalovirus exposure and HLA in healthy donors. PCR used 60 Vbeta primers and 13 Jbeta primers. The data were produced by immunoSEQ multiplex PCR, yet TCRdb's version contains in-frame clones alone and is incomplete. The repertoire holds 150,000 to 200,000 clones, with 80% to 90% as singletons. What was sequenced was PBMCs. The receptors stem from a man aged 25-40 years in good health and CMV-seropositive.

This chain joins TRBV5-1 and TRBJ1-2, with 7 bases identical to TRBD1. The V segment lost 0 bases and the J segment 5 bases; nucleotides outside the gene matches: 10. The length of the CDR3 is 16 residues. CDR1 SGHRS and CDR2 YFSETQ come from the germline V gene. The CDR3 spells CASSLGRWGQTYGYTF. DNA of the CDR3: TGCGCCAGCAGCTTGGGCCGGTGGGGACAGACGTATGGCTACACCTTC.

The chain carries TRBV11-3 and TRBJ2-7; 13 nucleotides line up with TRBD2. The V and J ends lost 5 bases and 4 bases, in that order; junction bases with no gene match: 2. The CDR3 loop spans 14 amino acids. Germline CDR1 and CDR2: SGHNT and YENEEA. DNA of the CDR3: TGTGCCAGCAGCGGGACTAGCGGGACGTACGAGCAGTACTTC. Translating gives CASSGTSGTYEQYF.

Concerning this clone: The junction does not match germline at one end; this may be a read error. The V call is TRBV7-9, the J call TRBJ1-2; no definite D call. The CDR3 extends over 14 amino acids. CDR1 and CDR2 (germline): SEHNR, FQNEAQ (reference sequence). CDR3 residues: CSSSSIRHPYGYTF. Here the CDR3 DNA reads TGTTCCAGCAGCTCAATTAGACACCCCTATGGCTACACCTTC.

The chain couples TRBV19 to TRBJ2-2, with TRBD1 matching 7 bases. J gave up 1 base and V 6 bases, and 8 bases lay outside the gene matches. The germline V gene has CDR1 LNHDA and CDR2 SQIVND (reference sequence). CDR3 length: 16 amino acids. The CDR3 DNA follows: TGTGCCAGTAGAAACATACGGGACAGGAACACCGGGGAGCTGTTTTTT. The encoded protein is CASRNIRDRNTGELFF.

The chain couples TRBV11-3 to TRBJ2-5; maybe TRBD2 (5 bases). From germline, CDR1 is SGHNT and CDR2 YENEEA. This CDR3 is built from 13 residues. V lost 6 bases and J 5 bases, leaving 13 bases between the germline ends. The CDR3 DNA sequence: TGTGCCAGCAGTTACTCTAGCCCGGAGACCCAGTACTTC. It is translated as CASSYSSPETQYF. Combining the CDR3 with reference TRBV11-3 and TRBJ2-5 gives the whole variable domain EAGVVQSPRYKIIEKKQPVAFWCNPISGHNTLYWYLQNLGQGPELLIRYENEEAVDDSQLPKDRFSAERLKGVDSTLKIQPAELGDSAVYLCASSYSSPETQYFGPGTRLLVL.

This chain uses TRBV2 with TRBJ2-1; 10 bases align to TRBD1. Losses at the gene ends were 11 bases for V and 7 bases for J; bases not matched to a gene: 8. Germline-derived CDR1 and CDR2 are SNHLY and FYNNEI. The CDR3 sequence is 13 residues long. The CDR3 nucleotides read TGTGCCGCCTGCGACAGGGGGCGGAATGAGCAGTTCTTC. This encodes CAACDRGRNEQFF.

This chain links TRBV29-1 with TRBJ2-3, with D hard to call. Germline V CDR1 and CDR2: SQVTM, ANQGSEA. There are 13 residues in the CDR3. The ends were cut back, 3 bases at V and 2 bases at J, with 9 bases in the middle. CDR3 region: CSVDLENTDTQYF. CDR3 sequence (DNA): TGCAGCGTTGACTTAGAGAACACAGATACGCAGTATTTT.

This chain links TRBV27 with TRBJ1-5; D not resolved. The germline V gene encodes CDR1 MNHEY and CDR2 SMNVEV (reference sequence). The V and J ends lost 3 bases and 0 bases respectively, with 6 bases between them. The CDR3 loop spans 14 amino acids. For the CDR3, the DNA is TGTGCCAGCAGTTTTTTATATAGCAATCAGCCCCAGCATTTT. This sequence encodes CASSFLYSNQPQHF.

This clone was recorded only once. This chain connects TRBV29-1 to TRBJ2-3; 7 positions match TRBD1. The germline gives CDR1 SQVTM, CDR2 ANQGSEA. The CDR3 has 12 residues. J was trimmed by 4 bases and V by 4 bases; bases with no gene match: 2. The DNA for the CDR3 is TGCAGCGTTGTACAGGGGTCAGATACGCAGTATTTT. Its translation: CSVVQGSDTQYF.

The chain combines TRBV5-1 with TRBJ1-5, with D possibly TRBD1 on 5 matching bases. The V end was cut by 5 bases, the J end by 1 base, with 13 bases between. Germline V gene lookup returns CDR1 SGHRS and CDR2 YFSETQ. The CDR3 runs to 15 residues. The CDR3 DNA reads as TGCGCCAGCAGGCAGGGAATAAGGAGCAATCAGCCCCAGCATTTT. This translates into CASRQGIRSNQPQHF.

The chain uses TRBV9 and TRBJ1-2, with TRBD1 matching 7 bases. Unmatched junction bases numbered 10, after V lost 4 bases and J lost 4 bases. Germline V CDR1 and CDR2: SGDLS, YYNGEE. The CDR3 runs 15 residues. This CDR3 is CASSPRTGVGYGYTF. In DNA form, the CDR3 reads TGTGCCAGCAGCCCCCGGACAGGTGTGGGCTATGGCTACACCTTC.

J is TRBJ1-1 and V is TRBV7-9, with D possibly TRBD1 on 6 matching bases. Trimming shortened V by 6 bases and J by 1 base, and 15 bases separated the two germline ends. The CDR3 covers 15 residues. The germline CDR1 and CDR2 sequences are SEHNR and FQNEAQ (reference sequence). DNA for the CDR3: TGTGCCAGCAGGCCAACCGGGACAAGGAACACTGAAGCTTTCTTT. Amino acids: CASRPTGTRNTEAFF.

J is TRBJ2-1 and V is TRBV7-8; tentatively, D is TRBD2 (5 bases). V was clipped by 5 bases and J by 3 bases, with 20 bases between them. CDR1 is SGHVS and CDR2 is FQNEAQ in the germline V gene. CDR3 length: 17 amino acids. This CDR3 reads CASSLPRRVRVYNEQFF. Here the CDR3 DNA reads TGTGCCAGCAGCCTACCCCGCCGGGTGCGGGTCTACAATGAGCAGTTCTTC. Looking up the rest from reference TRBV7-8 and TRBJ2-1 gives the full variable domain: GAGVSQSPRYKVAKRGQDVALRCDPISGHVSLFWYQQALGQGPEFLTYFQNEAQLDKSGLPSDRFFAERPEGSVSTLKIQRTQQEDSAVYLCASSLPRRVRVYNEQFFGPGTRLTVL.

The V and J genes are TRBV12-5 and TRBJ1-3, with D perhaps matching TRBD1 (5 bases). In germline, CDR1 is LGHNT, CDR2 FRNRAP. The CDR3 consists of 15 residues. Between the trimmed V and J ends, which lost 0 bases and 0 bases, there was a span of 6 bases. The CDR3 bases are TGTGCTAGTGGTTTGGTAGGGGACTCTGGAAACACCATATATTTT. Its protein is CASGLVGDSGNTIYF.

The chain uses TRBV7-2 and TRBJ2-1; 9 bases are shared with TRBD2. There are 16 residues in the CDR3. J lost 1 base, V lost 2 bases, and 3 bases had no gene match. CDR1 is SGHTA, CDR2 FQGNSA, per germline. For the CDR3, the DNA is TGTGCCAGCAGCTTATCTAGCGGGAAATCCTACAATGAGCAGTTCTTC. Its protein is CASSLSSGKSYNEQFF.

The gene calls are TRBV19 and TRBJ2-3, with 7 bases that match TRBD1. The germline V gene has CDR1 LNHDA and CDR2 SQIVND (reference sequence). V lost 0 bases, J lost 4 bases, and 7 bases stayed unmatched. This CDR3 is built from 16 residues. CDR3: CASSIEKGAWSDTQYF. DNA of the CDR3: TGTGCCAGTAGTATAGAAAAGGGGGCATGGTCAGATACGCAGTATTTT.

The rearrangement links TRBV6-5 to TRBJ2-3, with 7 bases that match TRBD2. This CDR3 contains 14 residues. V trimming: 5 bases; J trimming: 6 bases; junction bases outside the gene matches: 8. Germline V gene lookup returns CDR1 MNHEY and CDR2 SVGAGI. The CDR3 DNA follows: TGTGCCAGCAGTGCCTCGACTAGCCCCGATACGCAGTATTTT. The encoded protein is CASSASTSPDTQYF.

On this clone: Mismatch with germline at one junction end may stem from a read error. The chain has TRBV7-9 and TRBJ1-1, with D unclear. Germline V gene sequence: CDR1 SEHNR, CDR2 FQNEAQ (reference sequence). CDR3 size: 12 residues. CDR3 in amino acids: CSSSRWETEAFF. The CDR3 nucleotides are TGTTCCAGCAGCCGCTGGGAGACTGAAGCTTTCTTT.

This rearrangement joins TRBV9 to TRBJ2-1; TRBD2 agrees at 11 bases. CDR3 length: 22 residues. Germline V gene sequence: CDR1 SGDLS, CDR2 YYNGEE. The trim removed 3 bases at V and 8 bases at J, leaving 28 bases unmatched. CDR3 bases: TGTGCCAGCAGCGCCGTATCCCTAACTCGACCTCGACTAGCGGGAATTGCCGATGAGCAGTTCTTC. Its protein product is CASSAVSLTRPRLAGIADEQFF.

This chain uses TRBV27 with TRBJ1-4; TRBD1 is a possible D gene (6 bases). Germline V gene data show CDR1 as MNHEY and CDR2 as SMNVEV (reference sequence). The CDR3 is 15 residues long. Deletions cut 5 bases from V and 5 bases from J, with 15 bases between. As DNA, the CDR3 is TGTGCCAGCAGTCTAATTACAGGGACAAATGAAAAACTGTTTTTT. Its translation: CASSLITGTNEKLFF.

J is TRBJ1-2 and V is TRBV19; the D is unclear. V was shortened by 7 bases and J by 8 bases, with 17 bases between the two germline ends. Germline V lookup: CDR1 LNHDA, CDR2 SQIVND (reference sequence). CDR3 size: 13 residues. The CDR3 DNA reads as TGTGCCAGTACGGGAGGAGGGTCGAAAGGCTACACCTTC. This sequence encodes CASTGGGSKGYTF.

The chain recombines TRBV7-2 with TRBJ1-4, with D unresolved. The ends were cut back, 5 bases at V and 4 bases at J, with 14 bases in the middle. CDR3 length equals 15 residues. In germline, CDR1 is SGHTA, CDR2 FQGNSA. The DNA of the CDR3 is TGTGCCAGCAGCGTAGGGTGGGGAGGTAATGAAAAACTGTTTTTT. It specifies CASSVGWGGNEKLFF.

The table lists this clone with a count of one. The chain links TRBV18 to TRBJ1-2, with TRBD1 identical over 10 bases. Losses at the gene ends were 3 bases for V and 7 bases for J; bases not matched to a gene: 11. The CDR3 loop spans 16 amino acids. CDR1 is KGHSH and CDR2 is LQKENI in the germline V gene. The CDR3 DNA is TGTGCCAGCTCACCGATGGGACAGGGGAAGTTCGGTGGCTACACCTTC. Translating it yields CASSPMGQGKFGGYTF.

The chain employs TRBV28 and TRBJ2-1, with D maybe TRBD1 (5 bases). The CDR3 loop spans 17 amino acids. V gave up 2 bases and J gave up 6 bases, with 20 bases separating them. The V gene's germline CDR1 is MDHEN and CDR2 SYDVKM. This CDR3 is CASSLGKGALPPNEQFF. CDR3 DNA sequence: TGTGCCAGCAGTTTAGGCAAAGGGGCCCTCCCACCCAATGAGCAGTTCTTC. Variable domain in full (rest from reference TRBV28 and TRBJ2-1): DVKVTQSSRYLVKRTGEKVFLECVQDMDHENMFWYRQDPGLGLRLIYFSYDVKMKEKGDIPEGYSVSREKKERFSLILESASTNQTSMYLCASSLGKGALPPNEQFFGPGTRLTVL.

This clone has more than one count but fewer than ten. V and J are TRBV7-9 and TRBJ1-4; D ambiguous. The CDR3 has 11 amino acids. The germline V gene encodes CDR1 SEHNR and CDR2 FQNEAQ (reference sequence). The V end lost 1 base, the J end lost 12 bases, and 6 bases lay between the germline ends. CDR3 bases: TGTGCCAGCAGCTTAGACGAGGAACTGTTTTTT. Translated: CASSLDEELFF.

The genes are TRBV18 and TRBJ2-3; no definite D call. Germline V gene data show CDR1 as KGHSH and CDR2 as LQKENI. The V end was cut by 3 bases, the J end by 0 bases, with 13 bases between. This CDR3 region has 16 residues. In DNA, the CDR3 is TGTGCCAGCTCACCTGCCTATCTAACTAGCACAGATACGCAGTATTTT. As protein: CASSPAYLTSTDTQYF.